Ten or more counts support the clone carrying this TCR beta chain. Its target is not known. The study made its TCR cDNA through 5'RACE template switching. That step introduced a universal primer site along with UMIs. TCRdb used MiXCR to reprocess the 5' RACE reads, holding one entry per CDR3 protein. The table lists some 250,000 distinct CDR3 sequences, more than 3.5% of them singletons, with about 20% in the top ten. This sample stems from a study of T cells after yellow fever vaccination. General study results and limits: Re-detected after boosting: most primary clones, more than 95% of CD4 and roughly 88% of CD8.

CDR1 and CDR2 from the germline V gene are SEHNR and FQNEAQ (reference sequence). Trimming took 1 base from V and 8 from J, leaving 13 bases between them. There are 14 residues in the CDR3. This specimen was PBMCs, taken 15 days after the yellow fever booster vaccination. The clonotype originates from a young man who received the YFV17D yellow fever vaccine. This chain links TRBV7-9 with TRBJ2-3, with D unclear. In nucleotides, the CDR3 is TGTGCCAGCAGCTTAGGATGGGATCAAAGTACGCAGTATTTT. This encodes CASSLGWDQSTQYF.